This is a list of T cell receptor beta chains from one sample in a study of Graves' ophthalmopathy and Graves' hyperthyroidism. Using its own MiXCR run on the multiplex PCR reads, TCRdb lists one record per CDR3 protein. This sample has some 240,000 distinct CDR3 sequences, with less than 55% found just once. The sequenced material came from peripheral blood. The receptors were gathered from an adult man with Graves' ophthalmopathy. Both conserved end residues are part of each CDR3. The order of the fields is clone size, V gene, J gene, CDR3 length, D gene, CDR3 DNA, CDR3 protein. A D gene is named only where the DNA matches it firmly. Not all rows give a size; the values are once, few, many and, for expanded clones, a class.

NA	TRBV7-6	TRBJ2-7	13	NA	TGTGCCAGCAGCTCTAGCGTCTCCTACGAGCAGTACTTC	CASSSSVSYEQYF
NA	TRBV2	TRBJ2-7	14	NA	TGTGCCAGCAGAAAGATAGCGGCAACCTACGAGCAGTACTTC	CASRKIAATYEQYF
NA	TRBV20-1	TRBJ2-2	14	NA	TGCAGTGCCATTCGGAGGATGAACACCGGGGAGCTGTTTTTT	CSAIRRMNTGELFF
few	TRBV9	TRBJ1-2	16	TRBD1	TGTGCCAGCAGCGTAACCACAGGGGGATTTAACTATGGCTACACCTTC	CASSVTTGGFNYGYTF
NA	TRBV19	TRBJ1-2	13	NA	TGTGCCAGTAGTCTCCGGGACACCTATGGCTACACCTTC	CASSLRDTYGYTF
NA	TRBV7-9	TRBJ2-7	15	TRBD2	TGTGCCAGCAGCTCCCCGGGGGGGGGGGACTACGAGCAGTACTTC	CASSSPGGGDYEQYF
NA	TRBV9	TRBJ2-7	14	NA	TGTGCCAGCAGCTTATCCGGGCCCACCTACGAGCAGTACTTC	CASSLSGPTYEQYF
NA	TRBV2	TRBJ1-2	15	NA	TGTGCCAGCACTTTGCAGGGTAGAGGCATTAATGGCTACACCTTC	CASTLQGRGINGYTF
NA	TRBV20-1	TRBJ1-1	14	TRBD1	TGCAGTGCTAGAGCTCCAGGGGGGAGCACTGAAGCTTTCTTT	CSARAPGGSTEAFF
NA	TRBV15	TRBJ2-2	18	NA	TGTGCCACCAGCTCCACTGCCGGGACGGAATCTTACACCGGGGAGCTGTTTTTT	CATSSTAGTESYTGELFF
few	TRBV7-2	TRBJ2-5	15	NA	TGTGCCAGCAGCTTCGCTAGCGAGGGGTGGGAGACCCAGTACTTC	CASSFASEGWETQYF
NA	TRBV15	TRBJ1-2	14	NA	TGTGCCACCAGCAGAGAAGCAGGGGCCTATGGCCACACCTTC	CATSREAGAYGHTF
few	TRBV5-1	TRBJ2-2	13	NA	TGCGCCAGCAGCGCCGGCCTGGACGGGGAGCTGTTTTTT	CASSAGLDGELFF
NA	TRBV5-6	TRBJ2-2	15	NA	TGTGCCAGCAGCACTGCAAGACAAGCCACCGGGGAGCTGTTTTTT	CASSTARQATGELFF
NA	TRBV12-3/TRBV12-4	TRBJ2-2	14	NA	TGTGCCAGCAGCTGGGACGGGAGCGCCGGGGAGCTGTTTTTT	CASSWDGSAGELFF
few	TRBV19	TRBJ1-2	13	NA	TGTGCCAGTAGGAGGGCCACTAACTATGGCTACACCTTC	CASRRATNYGYTF
few	TRBV29-1	TRBJ1-1	15	NA	TGCAGCGTGGTTGGACCGACAAGACTGAACACTGAAGCTTTCTTT	CSVVGPTRLNTEAFF
NA	TRBV10-3	TRBJ2-7	12	NA	TGTGCCAACAGGGGCGGGGAAGACGAGCAGTACTTC	CANRGGEDEQYF
NA	TRBV7-9	TRBJ2-7	14	TRBD1	TGTACCACCCGTTGCCCCGGACAGGGCCACGAGCAGTACTTC	CTTRCPGQGHEQYF
NA	TRBV12-5	TRBJ2-5	16	NA	TGTGCTAGTGGTCCCTACTCACAGGCCTCCCAAGAGACCCAGTACTTC	CASGPYSQASQETQYF
NA	TRBV11-1	TRBJ2-7	14	TRBD1	TGTGCCAGCAGCAGAGGGACAGGACCCTACGAGCAGTACTTC	CASSRGTGPYEQYF
NA	TRBV12-3/TRBV12-4	TRBJ1-5	14	NA	TGTGCCAGCAGTTTAGGCCGGTTCAATCAGCCCCAGCATTTT	CASSLGRFNQPQHF
NA	TRBV7-9	TRBJ1-2	15	TRBD1	TGTGCCAGCAGCCGGGACAGGGGGCGCGACTATGGCTACACCTTC	CASSRDRGRDYGYTF
NA	TRBV10-3	TRBJ1-2	15	TRBD1	TGTGCCATCAGTGTGGGCGGCAGGGGGCAGGAAGGCTACACCTTC	CAISVGGRGQEGYTF
NA	TRBV7-3	TRBJ2-6	15	NA	TGTGCCAGCAGCGACAGTCCCCTTGGGGCCAACGTCCTGACTTTC	CASSDSPLGANVLTF
many	TRBV10-3	TRBJ2-6	16	TRBD1	TGTGCCATCAGTGGGGACAGGGGGACTGGGGCCAACGTCCTGACTTTC	CAISGDRGTGANVLTF
NA	TRBV15	TRBJ1-3	16	NA	TGTGCCACCAGCAGAGTCGGAGGCAGCTCTGGAAACACCATATATTTT	CATSRVGGSSGNTIYF
NA	TRBV7-8	TRBJ2-7	17	NA	TGTGCCAGCAGTAGAGTTGTTTGGGGGACAACATCCTACGAGCAGTACTTC	CASSRVVWGTTSYEQYF
NA	TRBV7-2	TRBJ2-1	15	TRBD2	TGTGCCAGCAGCTCCTTTCGGCGGGGGGGCAATGAGCAGTTCTTC	CASSSFRRGGNEQFF